Each of the 7 T cell receptor beta chains below was sequenced from the same sample in a study of control samples from healthy donors and cancer patients. Clones were read by immunoSEQ multiplex PCR, and TCRdb kept only the in-frame ones, dropping some. The sample records about 120,000 clones, 85% to 90% being singletons. The specimen sequenced was blood. These receptors came from a woman in her 70s in good health.

CDR3: CSDRTSGGNEQFF. CDR3 DNA: TGCAGCGACCGGACTAGCGGGGGCAATGAGCAGTTCTTC. The chain carries TRBV29-1 and TRBJ2-1, with 13 bases identical to TRBD2. Per the germline V gene, CDR1 is SQVTM and CDR2 is ANQGSEA. The J segment lost 6 bases and the V segment lost 7 bases, leaving 3 bases of the junction unmatched. The CDR3 sequence is 13 residues long.

This chain joins TRBV6-6 and TRBJ1-4, with TRBD1 identical over 8 bases. CDR1 and CDR2 (germline): MNHNY, SVGAGI (reference sequence). V lost 7 bases to trimming and J lost 7 bases; unmatched junction nucleotides: 5. The length of the CDR3 is 13 residues. The CDR3 DNA follows: TGTGCCAGCAATACAGGGGGTAGTGAAAAACTGTTTTTT. Amino acids: CASNTGGSEKLFF.

V gene TRBV2 combines with J gene TRBJ1-2, with TRBD1 as a possible D gene (6 bases). CDR3 length: 13 amino acids. Germline CDR1 is SNHLY and CDR2 is FYNNEI. Between the trimmed V and J ends, which lost 6 bases and 4 bases, there was a span of 12 bases. CDR3 bases: TGTGCCAGCAGGGGCGGGACAAGCTATGGCTACACCTTC. Translated, it gives CASRGGTSYGYTF. Looking up the rest from reference TRBV2 and TRBJ1-2 gives the full variable domain: EPEVTQTPSHQVTQMGQEVILRCVPISNHLYFYWYRQILGQKVEFLVSFYNNEISEKSEIFDDQFSVERPDGSNFTLKIRSTKLEDSAMYFCASRGGTSYGYTFGSGTRLTVV.

This chain connects TRBV4-2 to TRBJ2-3; TRBD2 is a possible D gene (5 bases). The V end was cut by 4 bases, the J end by 0 bases, with 11 bases between. This CDR3 spans 15 amino acids. Per the germline V gene, CDR1 is LGHNA and CDR2 is YNFKEQ. The CDR3 protein is CASSPGLLSTDTQYF. Here the CDR3 DNA reads TGTGCCAGCAGCCCAGGACTCCTCAGCACAGATACGCAGTATTTT.

J is TRBJ2-1 and V is TRBV7-3, with 12 bases identical to TRBD2. The germline V gene has CDR1 SGHTA and CDR2 FQGTGA. The CDR3 is 16 residues long. Germline trimming cut 5 bases from V and 9 bases from J; bases unmatched to any gene: 11. DNA for the CDR3: TGTGCCAGCAGCCTCGGGACTAGCGGGCCCTCAGGTGAGCAGTTCTTC. Translated, it gives CASSLGTSGPSGEQFF.

The gene calls are TRBV4-2 and TRBJ1-3; 8 positions agree with TRBD1. V was pared by 4 bases and J by 4 bases, with 9 bases of the junction left unmatched. This CDR3 region has 16 residues. CDR1 is LGHNA and CDR2 is YNFKEQ in the germline V gene. Here the CDR3 reads CASSRGNRGSGNTIYF. The CDR3 nucleotides read TGTGCCAGCAGCCGAGGGAACAGGGGGTCAGGAAACACCATATATTTT.

This chain connects TRBV19 to TRBJ1-3; TRBD1 matches at 7 bases. Germline V CDR1 and CDR2: LNHDA, SQIVND (reference sequence). The CDR3 sequence is 14 residues long. V trimming: 5 bases; J trimming: 1 base; junction bases outside the gene matches: 2. CDR3 nucleotides: TGTGCCAGTAGTCGGGACAGATCTGGAAACACCATATATTTT. Its translation: CASSRDRSGNTIYF. The whole variable domain, filled in from reference TRBV19 and TRBJ1-3, reads DGGITQSPKYLFRKEGQNVTLSCEQNLNHDAMYWYRQDPGQGLRLIYYSQIVNDFQKGDIAEGYSVSREKKESFPLTVTSAQKNPTAFYLCASSRDRSGNTIYFGEGSWLTVV.